These 17 T cell receptor beta chains came from one sample sequenced in a study of technical replicates of blood from a handful of donors. Clones were read by immunoSEQ multiplex PCR, and TCRdb kept only the in-frame ones, dropping some. The table lists roughly 100,000 clones, roughly 95% of them singletons. The sequenced sample was T cells isolated from PBMCs. The source is a human donor in good health.

The V gene is TRBV19, the J gene TRBJ2-7; maybe TRBD2 (6 bases). The germline V and J ends were trimmed by 6 bases and 2 bases, with 11 bases remaining between them. The CDR3 totals 13 residues. Germline V CDR1 and CDR2: LNHDA, SQIVND (reference sequence). This chain's CDR3 is CASREAGTYEQYF. CDR3 nucleotides: TGTGCCAGTAGAGAAGCGGGTACCTACGAGCAGTACTTC. The full variable domain, in which reference TRBV19 and TRBJ2-7 provide the parts outside the CDR3, is DGGITQSPKYLFRKEGQNVTLSCEQNLNHDAMYWYRQDPGQGLRLIYYSQIVNDFQKGDIAEGYSVSREKKESFPLTVTSAQKNPTAFYLCASREAGTYEQYFGPGTRLTVT.

As DNA, the CDR3 is TGTGCCAGCAGCCAAGAACTAGCGGGAGGCTCCTACGAGCAGTACTTC. Translated: CASSQELAGGSYEQYF. The chain carries TRBV4-2 and TRBJ2-7, with 12 nucleotides matching TRBD2. The CDR3 extends over 16 amino acids. Looked up from germline, CDR1 is LGHNA and CDR2 is YNFKEQ. With 0 bases clipped from V and 0 bases from J, the junction kept 0 bases outside the gene matches.

This chain joins TRBV2 and TRBJ1-2; 7 bases are a match to TRBD1. The CDR3 totals 13 residues. V lost 6 bases, J lost 5 bases, and 6 bases stayed unmatched. Looked up from germline, CDR1 is SNHLY and CDR2 is FYNNEI. CDR3 in amino acids: CASRPRGNYGYTF. As DNA, the CDR3 is TGTGCCAGCAGACCCAGGGGGAATTATGGCTACACCTTC.

CDR3 residues: CASSPGGAGTQETQYF. CDR3 DNA: TGTGCCAGCAGCCCCGGAGGGGCGGGAACCCAAGAGACCCAGTACTTC. The V gene is TRBV9, the J gene TRBJ2-5; a possible D gene is TRBD2 (6 bases). V lost 4 bases, J lost 1 base, and 17 bases lay in between. The CDR3 is 16 residues long. Germline V gene sequence: CDR1 SGDLS, CDR2 YYNGEE.

This chain connects TRBV19 to TRBJ1-5; 9 bases fit TRBD1. Per germline, CDR1 LNHDA and CDR2 SQIVND (reference sequence). CDR3 length: 13 amino acids. V lost 7 bases to trimming and J lost 5 bases; unmatched junction nucleotides: 3. CDR3 bases: TGTGCCAGTAAGGACAGGGGCCATCAGCCCCAGCATTTT. Amino acids: CASKDRGHQPQHF.

This clone was found many times. The chain recombines TRBV6-4 with TRBJ2-1; TRBD1 agrees at 11 bases. There are 15 residues in the CDR3. The J segment lost 7 bases and the V segment lost 2 bases, leaving 4 bases of the junction unmatched. Germline values: CDR1 MRHNA, CDR2 SNTAGT. The CDR3 loop reads CASSDRGQGVNEQFF. The CDR3, as DNA: TGTGCCAGCAGTGACAGGGGACAGGGGGTGAATGAGCAGTTCTTC.

The rearrangement uses TRBV11-3 and TRBJ1-1, with D possibly matching TRBD1 (6 bases). Germline V gene data show CDR1 as SGHNT and CDR2 as YENEEA. V lost 0 bases to trimming and J lost 2 bases, with 16 bases between them. CDR3 length: 17 residues. The CDR3: CASSLDRARGFNTEAFF. CDR3 nucleotides: TGTGCCAGCAGCTTAGATCGAGCCAGGGGATTCAACACTGAAGCTTTCTTT.

The rearrangement links TRBV19 to TRBJ2-5; unclear D gene. CDR1 is LNHDA and CDR2 is SQIVND in the germline V gene (reference sequence). This CDR3 spans 13 amino acids. V was shortened by 2 bases and J by 6 bases, with 10 bases between the two germline ends. The CDR3 DNA sequence: TGTGCCAGTAGTATATCCCGCGGCCAGACCCAGTACTTC. Translated: CASSISRGQTQYF.

The chain couples TRBV9 to TRBJ1-1; no reliable D call. Looked up from germline, CDR1 is SGDLS and CDR2 is YYNGEE. The CDR3 loop spans 16 amino acids. V was cut by 3 bases and J by 0 bases, with 15 bases left in between. CDR3 in DNA: TGTGCCAGCAGCGCTAACCCGTCCCTCATGAACACTGAAGCTTTCTTT. Translating gives CASSANPSLMNTEAFF.

V gene TRBV6-1 combines with J gene TRBJ2-7; D is perhaps TRBD2 (7 bases). Germline-derived CDR1 and CDR2 are MNHNS and SASEGT. V was trimmed by 5 bases and J by 2 bases, leaving 10 bases between them. This CDR3 comprises 13 residues. The CDR3 is CASSPGGPYEQYF. DNA of the CDR3: TGTGCCAGCAGTCCCGGGGGGCCCTACGAGCAGTACTTC.

This clone occurred once. This chain connects TRBV6-1 to TRBJ2-3; tentative D call: TRBD2 (6 bases). Trimming removed 4 bases at V and 1 base at J, with 12 bases between. The CDR3 contains 15 residues. Germline CDR1 is MNHNS and CDR2 is SASEGT. The CDR3 DNA is TGTGCCAGCAGTGTAAGGGACTTCGGCACAGATACGCAGTATTTT. Protein product: CASSVRDFGTDTQYF.

This sequence joins TRBV6-5 and TRBJ1-2; 8 nucleotides agree with TRBD1. Trimming at V came to 5 bases and at J to 5 bases, leaving 1 base not matched to a gene. The CDR3 runs to 12 residues. Germline loops: CDR1 MNHEY, CDR2 SVGAGI. As DNA, the CDR3 is TGTGCCAGCAGTGACAGGGGATATGGCTACACCTTC. Translation: CASSDRGYGYTF.

Written as DNA, the CDR3 is TGTGCCAGCTCAAGGACTAGCGGGGGGGGTAATGAGCAGTTCTTC. Its translation: CASSRTSGGGNEQFF. The chain links TRBV18 to TRBJ2-1, with 15 positions matching TRBD2. The V and J ends lost 5 bases and 7 bases, in that order; junction bases with no gene match: 3. The CDR3 is 15 amino acids. The germline V gene has CDR1 KGHSH and CDR2 LQKENI.

This chain joins TRBV10-3 and TRBJ1-1; TRBD1 matches at 11 bases. V dropped 10 bases and J dropped 5; count of bases not matched to a gene: 9. The CDR3 sequence is 14 residues long. The germline gives CDR1 ENHRY, CDR2 SYGVKD. Written as DNA, the CDR3 is TGTGCCAGCGGGACAGGGGGAGATCGGACTGAAGCTTTCTTT. Encoded protein: CASGTGGDRTEAFF.

J is TRBJ2-1 and V is TRBV18, with 7 bases matching TRBD1. The CDR3 runs 15 residues. Trimming took 4 bases from V and 6 from J; bases not matched to a gene: 9. CDR1 KGHSH and CDR2 LQKENI come from the germline V gene. CDR3 sequence (DNA): TGTGCCAGCTCACGCGACAGGGCTCAAGCCAATGAGCAGTTCTTC. Translation gives CASSRDRAQANEQFF.

This chain links TRBV5-1 with TRBJ1-1; 7 bases align to TRBD1. There are 15 residues in the CDR3. The germline V gene encodes CDR1 SGHRS and CDR2 YFSETQ. The V and J ends lost 0 bases and 3 bases, in that order; junction bases with no gene match: 5. The CDR3 DNA follows: TGCGCCAGCAGCTTGGGAGGGGGCAGGTACACTGAAGCTTTCTTT. This gives the protein CASSLGGGRYTEAFF.

This clone was seen only once. V and J are TRBV11-1 and TRBJ2-2, with D uncertain. Germline lookup yields CDR1 SGHAT and CDR2 FQDESV (reference sequence). V was pared by 3 bases and J by 6 bases, with 8 bases between. The CDR3 is 13 amino acids. The CDR3 reads CASSFPRPGELFF. As DNA, the CDR3 is TGTGCCAGCAGCTTTCCGCGGCCCGGGGAGCTGTTTTTT. Full variable domain (outside the CDR3, taken from reference TRBV11-1 and TRBJ2-2): EAEVAQSPRYKITEKSQAVAFWCDPISGHATLYWYRQILGQGPELLVQFQDESVVDDSQLPKDRFSAERLKGVDSTLKIQPAELGDSAMYLCASSFPRPGELFFGEGSRLTVL.